The sequence of this T cell receptor (beta chain) was determined in a study of neoadjuvant anti-PD-1 for oral cavity cancer. Study-level points and caveats: Only three patients per response group were TCR-analyzed; validation needed.

Clones were sequenced by immunoSEQ multiplex PCR, and TCRdb holds only the in-frame ones, with some missing. The table includes more than 10,000 clones, under 70% detected once. Time point reported: after neoadjuvant nivolumab, at surgical resection. Patients were newly diagnosed with stage II-IVA oral cavity squamous cell carcinoma without prior systemic or radiation treatment. Turning to this clone: Its target is unknown.

The CDR3 sequence is 11 residues long. The V gene end was trimmed by 7 bases and the J gene end by 10 bases; junction bases not matched to a gene: 8. Germline V lookup: CDR1 SQVTM, CDR2 ANQGSEA. The sequencing here drew on PBMCs, taken after nivolumab (anti-PD-1) treatment. The receptor was isolated from a person between 35 and 79 years old with oral cavity squamous cell carcinoma. The chain couples TRBV29-1 to TRBJ2-3, with 7 nucleotides matching TRBD2. Here the CDR3 reads CSARDYLAQYF. The CDR3 nucleotides are TGCAGCGCCAGGGACTACCTCGCGCAGTATTTT.